The 13 T cell receptor beta chains given below trace back to one sample, sequenced in a study of cytomegalovirus exposure and HLA in healthy donors. This PCR relied on a set of 60 Vbeta primers and 13 Jbeta primers. Sequencing was performed with immunoSEQ multiplex PCR; in TCRdb, only in-frame clones are kept and a portion is missing. The data show 150,000 to 200,000 clones, around 78% seen once. Sequencing used PBMCs. The receptors were sampled from a woman aged 40 to 49 in good health and CMV-seronegative.

This chain uses TRBV27 with TRBJ2-3; D unresolved. This CDR3 region has 13 residues. V gave up 3 bases and J gave up 3 bases, with 7 bases separating them. Germline loops: CDR1 MNHEY, CDR2 SMNVEV (reference sequence). The CDR3 sequence: CASSLVYTDTQYF. The DNA of the CDR3 is TGTGCCAGCAGTTTGGTCTATACAGATACGCAGTATTTT.

This chain connects TRBV19 to TRBJ1-3, with D unclear. CDR1 is LNHDA, CDR2 SQIVND, per germline (reference sequence). V was shortened by 5 bases and J by 0 bases, with 11 bases between the two germline ends. CDR3 length equals 15 residues. Here the CDR3 DNA reads TGTGCCAGTAGTCGGGTCTATCGCTCTGGAAACACCATATATTTT. Amino acids: CASSRVYRSGNTIYF.

The chain is built from TRBV4-2 and TRBJ2-3, with 7 bases aligning to TRBD1. Germline CDR1 and CDR2: LGHNA and YNFKEQ. The CDR3 totals 15 residues. V shed 5 bases and J 1 base; nucleotides not matched to a gene: 6. CDR3 sequence (DNA): TGTGCCAGCAGCTTTTTCCAGGGGGGCACAGATACGCAGTATTTT. Its translation: CASSFFQGGTDTQYF.

This chain joins TRBV5-1 and TRBJ2-2; a weak D match, TRBD1 (6 bases). Germline V gene sequence: CDR1 SGHRS, CDR2 YFSETQ. The V gene lost 2 bases and the J gene lost 5 bases, with 10 bases spanning the gap. The CDR3 contains 14 residues. This chain's CDR3 is CASSLGGLTGELFF. The DNA of the CDR3 is TGCGCCAGCAGCTTAGGGGGTTTGACCGGGGAGCTGTTTTTT. The full variable domain, completed using reference TRBV5-1 and TRBJ2-2, is KAGVTQTPRYLIKTRGQQVTLSCSPISGHRSVSWYQQTPGQGLQFLFEYFSETQRNKGNFPGRFSGRQFSNSRSEMNVSTLELGDSALYLCASSLGGLTGELFFGEGSRLTVL.

This clone was detected only once. V is TRBV28 and J is TRBJ2-3, with D hard to call. CDR1 and CDR2 from the germline V gene are MDHEN and SYDVKM. This CDR3 is 14 amino acids long. V lost 5 bases and J lost 2, with 11 bases in between. The CDR3: CASSPPLLTDTQYF. CDR3 bases: TGTGCCAGCAGTCCCCCTCTCCTCACAGATACGCAGTATTTT.

This clone was recorded only once. The chain employs TRBV18 and TRBJ1-1, with a tentative D call TRBD1 (6 bases). The V end was cut by 3 bases, the J end by 8 bases, with 13 bases between. CDR1 is KGHSH and CDR2 is LQKENI in the germline V gene. The CDR3 extends over 13 amino acids. DNA of the CDR3: TGTGCCAGCTCACCCTCCGGGACACAAGAAGCTTTCTTT. Translated: CASSPSGTQEAFF.

This clone was counted a single time. This chain joins TRBV6-5 and TRBJ2-7, with 7 nucleotides matching TRBD2. J was trimmed by 0 bases and V by 11 bases; bases with no gene match: 13. The CDR3 spans 15 residues. CDR1 and CDR2 (germline): MNHEY, SVGAGI. The CDR3 sequence: CAAYSRASGSYEQYF. The CDR3 DNA reads TGTGCCGCTTACTCCAGGGCTAGCGGCTCCTACGAGCAGTACTTC.

V is TRBV4-2 and J is TRBJ2-7; the D gene is possibly TRBD2 (7 bases). The V gene lost 4 bases and the J gene lost 3 bases, with 16 bases spanning the gap. The CDR3 is made up of 15 amino acids. Germline CDR1 and CDR2: LGHNA and YNFKEQ. DNA of the CDR3: TGTGCCAGCAGCCCAGGGGAGGGTCCTAACTACGAGCAGTACTTC. Protein product: CASSPGEGPNYEQYF.

This chain joins TRBV4-1 and TRBJ1-4, with TRBD1 matching 8 bases. This CDR3 region has 15 residues. V trimming: 4 bases; J trimming: 8 bases; junction bases outside the gene matches: 9. The germline V gene has CDR1 MGHRA and CDR2 YSYEKL. CDR3 loop: CASSRADREGEKLFF. The DNA for the CDR3 is TGCGCCAGCAGCCGGGCGGACAGGGAAGGGGAAAAACTGTTTTTT.

In its sample, this clone was seen once. V and J are TRBV29-1 and TRBJ2-7, with TRBD1 as a possible D gene (5 bases). The CDR3 spans 14 residues. Trimming took 2 bases from V and 3 from J, leaving 14 bases between them. Germline CDR1 and CDR2: SQVTM and ANQGSEA. The CDR3 here is CSVERPGPLYEQYF. CDR3 bases: TGCAGCGTTGAAAGGCCAGGGCCGCTCTACGAGCAGTACTTC.

CDR3 sequence reads: CASSPSGLNTGELFF. In nucleotides, the CDR3 is TGTGCCAGCAGCCCAAGCGGGCTTAACACCGGGGAGCTGTTTTTT. This rearrangement joins TRBV7-9 to TRBJ2-2, with D possibly TRBD2 on 6 matching bases. This CDR3 contains 15 residues. The germline V gene encodes CDR1 SEHNR and CDR2 FQNEAQ (reference sequence). The germline V and J ends were trimmed by 5 bases and 2 bases, with 12 bases remaining between them. Full variable domain (rest looked up from reference TRBV7-9 and TRBJ2-2): DTGVSQNPRHKITKRGQNVTFRCDPISEHNRLYWYRQTLGQGPEFLTYFQNEAQLEKSRLLSDRFSAERPKGSFSTLEIQRTEQGDSAMYLCASSPSGLNTGELFFGEGSRLTVL.

This chain connects TRBV28 to TRBJ2-7; 9 bases fit TRBD1. This CDR3 spans 15 amino acids. The V gene end was trimmed by 7 bases and the J gene end by 1 base; junction bases not matched to a gene: 8. Germline values: CDR1 MDHEN, CDR2 SYDVKM. The CDR3 region is CASTIQGARSYEQYF. The CDR3 nucleotides are TGTGCCAGCACCATACAGGGGGCTAGGTCCTACGAGCAGTACTTC.

The chain is built from TRBV7-3 and TRBJ2-5, with D possibly matching TRBD2 (5 bases). Germline V lookup: CDR1 SGHTA, CDR2 FQGTGA. The CDR3 contains 13 residues. Deletions cut 1 base from V and 5 bases from J, with 8 bases between. For the CDR3, the DNA is TGTGCCAGCAGCTTAAAGAGAGGGGAGACCCAGTACTTC. Encoded protein: CASSLKRGETQYF.